This TCR beta chain was captured in a study of blood T cell repertoires in COVID-19. The wider study: Sites in the United States, Italy and Spain provided acute and convalescent COVID-19 samples. T cells, B-cell-depleted T cells, or PBMCs provided the cDNA or gDNA that served as material.

The Seattle site enrolled patients during active infection and followed them longitudinally. The CDR3 covers 14 residues. Germline lookup yields CDR1 KGHSH and CDR2 LQKENI. V was cut by 2 bases and J by 0 bases, with 5 bases left in between. How the authors handled the data: Nucleated cell number was recorded as an estimate derived from reference gene primer amplification. Repertoires were generated with immunoSEQ multiplex PCR, while TCRdb's copy carries only in-frame clones and drops some. Clonal size and the V and J genes are those of that table, whereas D and trimming came from the DNA. The sample includes roughly 250,000 clones, roughly 88% seen only once; the top ten take 0.7% to 1%.

The sequence came from a human donor with COVID-19, enrolled during active disease. The donor label of this sample is uncertain. Sequencing used peripheral blood. The chain has TRBV18 and TRBJ2-1; D unclear. The CDR3 protein is CASSPVSSYNEQFF. In DNA form, the CDR3 reads TGTGCCAGCTCACCAGTGAGCTCCTACAATGAGCAGTTCTTC.